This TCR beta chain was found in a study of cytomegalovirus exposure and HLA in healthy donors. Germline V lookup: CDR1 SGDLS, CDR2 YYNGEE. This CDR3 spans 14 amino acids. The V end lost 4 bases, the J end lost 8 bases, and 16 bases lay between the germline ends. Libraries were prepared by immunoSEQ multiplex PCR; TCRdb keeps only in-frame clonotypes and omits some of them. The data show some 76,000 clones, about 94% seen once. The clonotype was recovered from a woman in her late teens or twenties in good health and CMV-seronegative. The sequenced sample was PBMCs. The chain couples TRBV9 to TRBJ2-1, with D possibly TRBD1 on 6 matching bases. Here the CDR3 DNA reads TGTGCCAGCAGCCCCGGACAGTATCTAGATGAGCAGTTCTTC. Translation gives CASSPGQYLDEQFF.